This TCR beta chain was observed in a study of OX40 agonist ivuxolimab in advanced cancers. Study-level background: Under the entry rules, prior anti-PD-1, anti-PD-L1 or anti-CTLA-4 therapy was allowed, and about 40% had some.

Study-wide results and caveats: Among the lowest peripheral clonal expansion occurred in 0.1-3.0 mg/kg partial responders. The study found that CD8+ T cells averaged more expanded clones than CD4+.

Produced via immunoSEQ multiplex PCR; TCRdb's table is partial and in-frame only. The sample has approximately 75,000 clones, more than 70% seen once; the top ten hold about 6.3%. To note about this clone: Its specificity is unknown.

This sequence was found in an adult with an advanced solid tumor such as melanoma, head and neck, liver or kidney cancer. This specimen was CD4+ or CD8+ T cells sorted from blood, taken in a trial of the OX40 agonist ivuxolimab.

The CDR3 loop reads CAWSVARSEAFF. CDR3 sequence (DNA): TGTGCCTGGAGTGTAGCCAGATCCGAAGCTTTCTTT. The V gene is TRBV30, the J gene TRBJ1-1; D not resolved. The CDR3 spans 12 residues. Germline V CDR1 and CDR2: GTSNPN, SVGIG (reference sequence). The V end was cut by 0 bases, the J end by 8 bases, with 10 bases between.